The source of this TCR beta chain is a study of T cells in tuberculosis. Study findings and constraints: Some low-affinity tetramer-binding T cells may be absent from this sample.

Thawed, overnight-rested PBMC were stained with GMM-loaded CD1B tetramer, viability dye and anti-CD3, then sorted. The CD1B tetramers carried C32 glucose monomycolate purified from Rhodococcus equi. The CDR3 has 13 amino acids. CDR1 SGHAT and CDR2 FQNNGV come from the germline V gene. V was pared by 5 bases and J by 3 bases, with 10 bases between. TCRdb's copy holds only in-frame clones and misses some; the assay was immunoSEQ multiplex PCR. This sample carries 55,000 to 65,000 clones, 81% of them seen once, and the ten largest clones take 13%. Sample: CD1b-GMM tetramer-negative cells sorted from PBMCs. This sequence originates from an adult woman with latent tuberculosis. V is TRBV11-2 and J is TRBJ2-5; D is possibly TRBD1 (5 bases). CDR3 nucleotides: TGTGCCAGCAGCCGTGACAGAAAAGAGACCCAGTACTTC. The encoded protein is CASSRDRKETQYF.